Below are 19 T cell receptor beta chains sequenced from a single sample in a study of blood T cell repertoires in COVID-19. Sequencing was performed with immunoSEQ multiplex PCR; in TCRdb, only in-frame clones are kept and a portion is missing. The repertoire has 160,000 or so clones, 80% of them found once; the top ten carry under 0.75%. The sequencing sample was made of peripheral blood. All receptors come from a man aged 55 to 70 with acute or convalescent COVID-19.

The CDR3 DNA follows: TGTGCCAGCAGGGGAGGGTACTACAATGAGCAGTTCTTC. This translates into CASRGGYYNEQFF. J is TRBJ2-1 and V is TRBV3-1 (or the pseudogene TRBV3-2), with 7 bases that match TRBD2. V shed 6 bases and J 3 bases; nucleotides not matched to a gene: 2. The germline CDR1 and CDR2 sequences are LGHDT and YNNKEL (reference sequence). The CDR3 sequence is 13 residues long.

The V and J genes are TRBV6-2 or TRBV6-3 and TRBJ2-2, with D unresolved. From germline, CDR1 is MNHEY and CDR2 SVGEGT. The V and J ends lost 2 bases and 4 bases respectively, with 11 bases between them. This CDR3 comprises 15 residues. The CDR3 region is CASSYLGLRTGELFF. The CDR3 DNA is TGTGCCAGCAGTTACCTCGGGTTACGCACCGGGGAGCTGTTTTTT.

The chain carries TRBV14 and TRBJ1-1; maybe TRBD1 (6 bases). Germline-derived CDR1 and CDR2 are SGHDN and FVKESK. The CDR3 extends over 14 amino acids. Trimming left V 2 bases short and J 6 bases short, with 13 bases between. The CDR3 DNA follows: TGTGCCAGCAGCCAAAATGTGGGGGCCGCTGAAGCTTTCTTT. It specifies CASSQNVGAAEAFF.

The chain carries TRBV7-9 and TRBJ2-3; D is possibly TRBD2 (6 bases). The CDR3 is made up of 16 amino acids. With 5 bases removed from V and 2 bases from J, the gap between germline ends came to 17 bases. Germline V gene sequence: CDR1 SEHNR, CDR2 FQNEAQ (reference sequence). The CDR3, as DNA: TGTGCCAGCAGCCCTACTGGGACTTCCTCCACAGATACGCAGTATTTT. Its translation: CASSPTGTSSTDTQYF.

The rearrangement links TRBV9 to TRBJ2-7; 7 bases fit TRBD2. The V gene end was trimmed by 0 bases and the J gene end by 7 bases; junction bases not matched to a gene: 7. Germline V gives CDR1 SGDLS, CDR2 YYNGEE. The CDR3 is made up of 14 amino acids. DNA of the CDR3: TGTGCCAGCAGCGTAGCTACTAGCGCTAAGGAGCAGTACTTC. Protein sequence: CASSVATSAKEQYF.

The rearrangement links TRBV28 to TRBJ1-2; D may be TRBD1 (5 bases). Trimming took 3 bases from V and 1 from J, leaving 9 bases between them. The germline gives CDR1 MDHEN, CDR2 SYDVKM. The CDR3 loop spans 14 amino acids. The DNA for the CDR3 is TGTGCCAGCAGTTTCCAACAGGTTAACTATGGCTACACCTTC. Translated: CASSFQQVNYGYTF.

The chain links TRBV7-9 to TRBJ2-4; 10 bases map to TRBD1. The CDR3 loop spans 18 amino acids. The J segment lost 1 base and the V segment lost 5 bases, leaving 11 bases of the junction unmatched. Germline CDR1 and CDR2: SEHNR and FQNEAQ (reference sequence). CDR3 in amino acids: CASSKTGTGVSAKNIQYF. In DNA form, the CDR3 reads TGTGCCAGCAGCAAGACCGGGACAGGGGTTTCGGCCAAAAACATTCAGTACTTC. The full variable domain, its missing parts supplied by reference TRBV7-9 and TRBJ2-4, is DTGVSQNPRHKITKRGQNVTFRCDPISEHNRLYWYRQTLGQGPEFLTYFQNEAQLEKSRLLSDRFSAERPKGSFSTLEIQRTEQGDSAMYLCASSKTGTGVSAKNIQYFGAGTRLSVL.

The chain has TRBV7-8 and TRBJ2-7, with 12 bases fitting TRBD1. Germline V gene lookup returns CDR1 SGHVS and CDR2 FQNEAQ. The V gene end was trimmed by 1 base and the J gene end by 7 bases; junction bases not matched to a gene: 5. The CDR3 covers 15 residues. CDR3 amino acids: CASSLGGQGAWEQYF. The CDR3, as DNA: TGTGCCAGCAGCTTAGGGGGACAGGGGGCATGGGAGCAGTACTTC.

In DNA form, the CDR3 reads TGTGCCAGCAGCAAGACTCTCTCCGGGCCCCAGCATTTT. It yields the protein CASSKTLSGPQHF. This chain joins TRBV7-2 and TRBJ1-5; no clear D gene. This CDR3 comprises 13 residues. Trimming left V 5 bases short and J 9 bases short, with 14 bases between. Germline CDR1 SGHTA, CDR2 FQGNSA.

Concerning this clone itself: Other DNA sequences from this sample encode an identical CDR3 as well. V usage is TRBV11-3 and J usage is TRBJ1-1; D gene unclear. This CDR3 comprises 13 residues. CDR1 is SGHNT, CDR2 YENEEA, per germline. V lost 3 bases to trimming and J lost 0 bases, with 5 bases between them. The CDR3 nucleotides read TGTGCCAGCAGCTTGTACATGAACACTGAAGCTTTCTTT. This sequence encodes CASSLYMNTEAFF. Full variable domain (outside the CDR3, taken from reference TRBV11-3 and TRBJ1-1): EAGVVQSPRYKIIEKKQPVAFWCNPISGHNTLYWYLQNLGQGPELLIRYENEEAVDDSQLPKDRFSAERLKGVDSTLKIQPAELGDSAVYLCASSLYMNTEAFFGQGTRLTVV.

The chain employs TRBV19 and TRBJ1-5; 8 bases align to TRBD1. The V segment lost 5 bases and the J segment 4 bases; nucleotides outside the gene matches: 4. The CDR3 covers 14 residues. Germline values: CDR1 LNHDA, CDR2 SQIVND (reference sequence). Written as DNA, the CDR3 is TGTGCCAGTAGTGCAGGGGGCGGGAATCAGCCCCAGCATTTT. Protein sequence: CASSAGGGNQPQHF.

The V gene is TRBV2, the J gene TRBJ2-5, with 7 positions matching TRBD2. This CDR3 region has 14 residues. The germline gives CDR1 SNHLY, CDR2 FYNNEI. V trimming: 4 bases; J trimming: 4 bases; junction bases outside the gene matches: 6. CDR3 amino acids: CASSVWGRGETQYF. The CDR3, as DNA: TGTGCCAGCAGTGTTTGGGGGAGGGGAGAGACCCAGTACTTC.

As DNA, the CDR3 is TGTGCCAGCAGATATGAAGAGACCCAGTACTTC. Its translation is CASRYEETQYF. The gene calls are TRBV7-6 and TRBJ2-5; D gene uncertain. V was shortened by 6 bases and J by 3 bases, with 5 bases between the two germline ends. Germline V CDR1 and CDR2: SGHVS, FNYEAQ. The CDR3 consists of 11 residues.

The gene calls are TRBV24-1 and TRBJ2-2; the match to TRBD1 covers 7 bases. This CDR3 has 16 amino acids. Germline CDR1 and CDR2: KGHDR and SFDVKD. J was trimmed by 5 bases and V by 3 bases; bases with no gene match: 8. Written as DNA, the CDR3 is TGTGCCACCAGTGATCATCCGGGACAGTTAACCGGGGAGCTGTTTTTT. It yields the protein CATSDHPGQLTGELFF.

This clone was detected only once. This sequence joins TRBV29-1 and TRBJ2-2, with TRBD2 matching 8 bases. The CDR3 spans 14 residues. Unmatched junction bases numbered 8, after V lost 7 bases and J lost 4 bases. CDR1 is SQVTM and CDR2 is ANQGSEA in the germline V gene. The CDR3 spells CSARPTSGTGELFF. CDR3 coding DNA: TGCAGCGCCCGCCCAACTAGCGGCACCGGGGAGCTGTTTTTT.

This clone has only a few counts. The chain is built from TRBV19 and TRBJ2-2, with TRBD2 as a possible D gene (5 bases). This CDR3 contains 14 residues. Germline V CDR1 and CDR2: LNHDA, SQIVND (reference sequence). V was trimmed by 5 bases and J by 4 bases, leaving 11 bases between them. The CDR3 loop reads CASSLASFTGELFF. CDR3 DNA sequence: TGTGCCAGTAGTTTAGCTAGCTTCACCGGGGAGCTGTTTTTT.

The chain uses TRBV7-2 and TRBJ1-5; tentatively, D is TRBD1 (6 bases). CDR3 length equals 16 residues. V was shortened by 5 bases and J by 6 bases, with 20 bases between the two germline ends. Germline CDR1 SGHTA, CDR2 FQGNSA. The CDR3: CASSPQAGANGQPQHF. The CDR3 region has the DNA TGTGCCAGCAGCCCGCAAGCAGGGGCTAATGGTCAGCCCCAGCATTTT.

The chain combines TRBV5-8 with TRBJ1-1, with D perhaps matching TRBD1 (5 bases). The CDR3 contains 12 residues. The germline V gene has CDR1 SGHTS and CDR2 YDEGEE. Trimming pared 9 bases from V and 4 bases from J, leaving 13 bases between. In nucleotides, the CDR3 is TGTGCCACGGCGGGGCAAGGCACTGAAGCTTTCTTT. Residues: CATAGQGTEAFF.

The chain uses TRBV5-4 and TRBJ2-4; the match to TRBD2 covers 8 bases. The CDR3 covers 14 residues. With V trimmed by 4 bases and J by 9 bases, 9 bases remained unmatched. Germline lookup yields CDR1 SGHNT and CDR2 YYREEE (reference sequence). The CDR3 protein is CASSPPGGRGIQYF. The CDR3 DNA is TGTGCCAGCAGCCCTCCGGGGGGGCGTGGCATTCAGTACTTC.